Each of the 21 T cell receptor beta chains below was sequenced from the same sample in a study of cytomegalovirus exposure and HLA in healthy donors. The PCR ran on 60 Vbeta and 13 Jbeta primers. Clones were sequenced by immunoSEQ multiplex PCR, and TCRdb holds only the in-frame ones, with some missing. The sample includes 100,000 to 150,000 clones, around 70% of them seen just once. Sequencing used PBMCs. The origin of the receptors is a man between 40 and 49 years old in good health and CMV-seropositive.

The table lists this clone with many counts. The gene calls are TRBV2 and TRBJ2-7; 15 bases fit TRBD2. Germline V gives CDR1 SNHLY, CDR2 FYNNEI. The J segment lost 6 bases and the V segment lost 6 bases, leaving 3 bases of the junction unmatched. The length of the CDR3 is 14 residues. The CDR3 DNA reads TGTGCCAGCAGAGTGGGACTAGCGGGAGGCGAGCAGTACTTC. It codes for CASRVGLAGGEQYF.

This clone appeared a single time. The chain is built from TRBV18 and TRBJ2-1; D unclear. The CDR3 has 15 amino acids. CDR1 KGHSH and CDR2 LQKENI come from the germline V gene. Trimming cost V 3 bases and J 0 bases, with 9 bases left between them. In DNA, the CDR3 is TGTGCCAGCTCACCCGAGGATAGCTCCTACAATGAGCAGTTCTTC. Translating it yields CASSPEDSSYNEQFF.

This clone was found a few times. The chain links TRBV5-5 to TRBJ1-2, with 8 bases fitting TRBD1. The CDR3 runs to 14 residues. CDR1 is SGHKS, CDR2 YYEKEE, per germline (reference sequence). The ends lost 4 bases at V and 2 bases at J; junction bases unmatched: 4. CDR3 DNA sequence: TGTGCCAGCAGCATCGACAGGGGCAACTATGGCTACACCTTC. This codes for CASSIDRGNYGYTF. Variable domain in full (rest from reference TRBV5-5 and TRBJ1-2): DAGVTQSPTHLIKTRGQQVTLRCSPISGHKSVSWYQQVLGQGPQFIFQYYEKEERGRGNFPDRFSARQFPNYSSELNVNALLLGDSALYLCASSIDRGNYGYTFGSGTRLTVV.

The chain links TRBV7-2 to TRBJ2-3; TRBD2 matches at 9 bases. Germline V lookup: CDR1 SGHTA, CDR2 FQGNSA. This CDR3 spans 15 amino acids. V was clipped by 2 bases and J by 6 bases; unmatched bases: 6. This CDR3 reads CASSLKRGAPDTQYF. CDR3 DNA: TGTGCCAGCAGCTTAAAGCGGGGGGCCCCGGATACGCAGTATTTT.

There are a few counts of this clone. The CDR3 coding sequence is TGTGCCAGCAGCGTAACAGGGAAGGACTCCTACGAGCAGTACTTC. Protein product: CASSVTGKDSYEQYF. The chain joins TRBV6-1 to TRBJ2-7; D possibly corresponds to TRBD1 (6 bases). The germline gives CDR1 MNHNS, CDR2 SASEGT. CDR3 length equals 15 residues. The ends were cut back, 6 bases at V and 0 bases at J, with 15 bases in the middle.

The chain combines TRBV5-5 with TRBJ2-5, with 10 bases matching TRBD2. The trim removed 1 base at V and 3 bases at J, leaving 3 bases unmatched. The CDR3 length is 15 residues. Germline lookup yields CDR1 SGHKS and CDR2 YYEKEE (reference sequence). DNA for the CDR3: TGTGCCAGCAGCTTGCTAGCGGGAGCGGAAGAGACCCAGTACTTC. Protein: CASSLLAGAEETQYF.

This clone was observed once. This chain links TRBV9 with TRBJ1-1; D call uncertain. Germline CDR1 reads SGDLS; CDR2 reads YYNGEE. With 9 bases removed from V and 1 base from J, the gap between germline ends came to 10 bases. There are 12 residues in the CDR3. CDR3 sequence (DNA): TGTGCCACAGAGGGAAGGAACACTGAAGCTTTCTTT. It is translated as CATEGRNTEAFF.

The rearrangement joins TRBV4-1 to TRBJ1-1; tentatively, D is TRBD1 (5 bases). V was clipped by 4 bases and J by 0 bases, with 12 bases between them. The germline V gene has CDR1 MGHRA and CDR2 YSYEKL. The CDR3 loop spans 15 amino acids. DNA for the CDR3: TGCGCCAGCAGCCCGACGGACATCCTGAACACTGAAGCTTTCTTT. This codes for CASSPTDILNTEAFF.

V is TRBV5-6 and J is TRBJ2-7, with a weak D call TRBD2 (6 bases). Germline assignment: CDR1 SGHDT and CDR2 YYEEEE. The CDR3 loop spans 16 amino acids. V was trimmed by 1 base and J by 3 bases, leaving 17 bases between them. The CDR3 DNA reads TGTGCCAGCAGCTTGTCTGTAAGCGGGCTAGTCTACGAGCAGTACTTC. Residues: CASSLSVSGLVYEQYF.

V and J are TRBV25-1 and TRBJ2-5; D is possibly TRBD1 (7 bases). Trimming removed 5 bases at V and 1 base at J, with 8 bases between. CDR3 length: 13 amino acids. The germline gives CDR1 MGHDK, CDR2 SYGVNS. The DNA for the CDR3 is TGTGCCAGCAGTCAGGGGGGCCAAGAGACCCAGTACTTC. Translation gives CASSQGGQETQYF.

The chain has TRBV7-6 and TRBJ1-5, with no clear D. Deletions cut 2 bases from V and 4 bases from J, with 12 bases between. This CDR3 has 15 amino acids. From germline, CDR1 is SGHVS and CDR2 FNYEAQ. CDR3 sequence (DNA): TGTGCCAGCAGCTTATTAGCGGCAGAGAATCAGCCCCAGCATTTT. Protein sequence: CASSLLAAENQPQHF.

This clone was seen only once. The rearrangement joins TRBV4-2 to TRBJ2-1, with 7 bases identical to TRBD2. Germline V gene data show CDR1 as LGHNA and CDR2 as YNFKEQ. V gave up 1 base and J gave up 3 bases; unmatched junction bases: 3. The CDR3 length is 15 residues. For the CDR3, the DNA is TGTGCCAGCAGCCAAGGCGGGAGCGGCTACAATGAGCAGTTCTTC. Protein product: CASSQGGSGYNEQFF.

The gene calls are TRBV11-3 and TRBJ2-5, with 9 bases lining up with TRBD1. V shed 7 bases and J 11 bases; nucleotides not matched to a gene: 20. This CDR3 is built from 16 residues. Germline V gene sequence: CDR1 SGHNT, CDR2 YENEEA. CDR3 amino acids: CASIRLGQGLVGEQYF. The CDR3 DNA is TGTGCCAGCATCCGATTGGGACAGGGCTTGGTGGGGGAGCAGTACTTC. The whole variable domain, remainder taken from reference TRBV11-3 and TRBJ2-5, is EAGVVQSPRYKIIEKKQPVAFWCNPISGHNTLYWYLQNLGQGPELLIRYENEEAVDDSQLPKDRFSAERLKGVDSTLKIQPAELGDSAVYLCASIRLGQGLVGEQYFGPGTRLLVL.

This clone showed up just a few times. V usage is TRBV2 and J usage is TRBJ2-1, with TRBD2 matching over 9 bases. The germline CDR1 and CDR2 sequences are SNHLY and FYNNEI. After removal of 6 bases from V and 7 bases from J, the junction contained 1 base not matched to a gene. The CDR3 runs to 12 residues. Here the CDR3 reads CASRRGGNEQFF. The CDR3 nucleotides are TGTGCCAGCAGGCGGGGGGGAAATGAGCAGTTCTTC.

This clone has more than one count but fewer than ten. The chain couples TRBV6-1 to TRBJ1-5; 8 nucleotides agree with TRBD1. The germline V gene has CDR1 MNHNS and CDR2 SASEGT. The CDR3 contains 15 residues. Trimming at V came to 1 base and at J to 6 bases, leaving 5 bases not matched to a gene. The CDR3 nucleotides read TGTGCCAGCAGTGAAGGACAGGGGATGGGTCAGCCCCAGCATTTT. This codes for CASSEGQGMGQPQHF.

This chain uses TRBV7-3 with TRBJ2-2; D is undetermined. In germline, CDR1 is SGHTA, CDR2 FQGTGA. V was trimmed by 3 bases and J by 5 bases, leaving 4 bases between them. This CDR3 has 12 amino acids. The CDR3 sequence is CASSFVTGELFF. The CDR3 DNA reads TGTGCCAGCAGCTTCGTGACCGGGGAGCTGTTTTTT.

The CDR3: CASSRDRNTGELFF. The DNA of the CDR3 is TGTGCCAGCAGTAGGGACAGGAACACCGGGGAGCTGTTTTTT. The chain has TRBV6-5 and TRBJ2-2; 7 bases agree with TRBD1. Germline CDR1 reads MNHEY; CDR2 reads SVGAGI. V lost 5 bases, J lost 1 base, and 1 base stayed unmatched. The CDR3 has 14 residues.

The V gene is TRBV6-4, the J gene TRBJ1-2, with 7 bases identical to TRBD1. Germline CDR1 is MRHNA and CDR2 is SNTAGT. Trimming at V came to 7 bases and at J to 8 bases, leaving 7 bases not matched to a gene. This CDR3 region has 12 residues. CDR3 protein: CASNRGRGGYTF. The DNA for the CDR3 is TGTGCCAGCAACAGGGGCAGAGGCGGCTACACCTTC.

This rearrangement joins TRBV5-6 to TRBJ2-4, with TRBD2 identical over 11 bases. V dropped 3 bases and J dropped 0; count of bases not matched to a gene: 8. The length of the CDR3 is 18 residues. Germline CDR1 and CDR2: SGHDT and YYEEEE. This chain's CDR3 is CASSSGLAGGLAKNIQYF. Written as DNA, the CDR3 is TGTGCCAGCAGCTCGGGGCTAGCGGGAGGTCTAGCCAAAAACATTCAGTACTTC.

With regard to this clone: The junction does not match germline at one end; this may be a read error. This chain connects TRBV6-1 to TRBJ2-2; 9 positions match TRBD1. The CDR3 is 17 residues long. The germline gives CDR1 MNHNS, CDR2 SASEGT. The CDR3 reads CASGDYRGPANTGELFF. CDR3 sequence (DNA): TGTGCCAGCGGTGATTACAGGGGGCCGGCGAACACCGGGGAGCTGTTTTTT.

This clone was picked up a small number of times. V is TRBV6-5 and J is TRBJ1-1; D gene ambiguous. The germline gives CDR1 MNHEY, CDR2 SVGAGI. This CDR3 comprises 12 residues. Trimming took 4 bases from V and 5 from J, leaving 8 bases between them. The CDR3: CASSSGWTEAFF. The CDR3 DNA reads as TGTGCCAGCAGTTCCGGGTGGACTGAAGCTTTCTTT.